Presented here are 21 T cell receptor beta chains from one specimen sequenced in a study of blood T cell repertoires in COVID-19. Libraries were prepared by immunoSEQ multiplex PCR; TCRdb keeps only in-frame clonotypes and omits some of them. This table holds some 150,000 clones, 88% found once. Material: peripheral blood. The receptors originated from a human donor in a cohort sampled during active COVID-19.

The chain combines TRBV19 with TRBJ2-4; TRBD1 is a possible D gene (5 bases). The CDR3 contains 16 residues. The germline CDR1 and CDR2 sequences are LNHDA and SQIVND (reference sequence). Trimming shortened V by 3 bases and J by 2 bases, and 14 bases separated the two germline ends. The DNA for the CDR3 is TGTGCCAGTAGTATTGGGGCAGGTGGGCCCAAAAACATTCAGTACTTC. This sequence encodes CASSIGAGGPKNIQYF.

CDR3 loop: CAWSGLAGGFEKLFF. DNA of the CDR3: TGTGCCTGGAGTGGGTTGGCAGGAGGGTTCGAAAAACTGTTTTTT. The chain combines TRBV30 with TRBJ1-4; no clear D gene. V lost 1 base to trimming and J lost 8 bases, with 17 bases between them. Germline CDR1 GTSNPN, CDR2 SVGIG (reference sequence). The CDR3 spans 15 residues. The full variable domain, completed using reference TRBV30 and TRBJ1-4, is SQTIHQWPATLVQPVGSPLSLECTVEGTSNPNLYWYRQAAGRGLQLLFYSVGIGQISSEVPQNLSASRPQDRQFILSSKKLLLSDSGFYLCAWSGLAGGFEKLFFGSGTQLSVL.

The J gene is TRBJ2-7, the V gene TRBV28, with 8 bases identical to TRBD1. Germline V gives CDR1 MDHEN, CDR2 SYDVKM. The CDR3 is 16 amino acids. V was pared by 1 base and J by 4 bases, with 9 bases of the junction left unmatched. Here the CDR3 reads CASSLFRDRMKYEQYF. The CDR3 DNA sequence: TGTGCCAGCAGTTTATTCCGGGACAGGATGAAATACGAGCAGTACTTC. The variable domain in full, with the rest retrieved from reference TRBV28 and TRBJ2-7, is DVKVTQSSRYLVKRTGEKVFLECVQDMDHENMFWYRQDPGLGLRLIYFSYDVKMKEKGDIPEGYSVSREKKERFSLILESASTNQTSMYLCASSLFRDRMKYEQYFGPGTRLTVT.

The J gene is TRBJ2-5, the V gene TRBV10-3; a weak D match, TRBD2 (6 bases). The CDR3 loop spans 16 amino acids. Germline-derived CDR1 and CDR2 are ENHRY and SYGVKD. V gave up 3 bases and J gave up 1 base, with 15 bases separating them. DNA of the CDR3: TGTGCCATCAGTGATTCGGCCTCTAGCGCCCAAGAGACCCAGTACTTC. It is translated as CAISDSASSAQETQYF.

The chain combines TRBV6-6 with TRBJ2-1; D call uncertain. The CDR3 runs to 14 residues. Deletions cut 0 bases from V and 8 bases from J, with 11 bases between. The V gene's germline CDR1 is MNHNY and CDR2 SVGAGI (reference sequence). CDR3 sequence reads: CASSYSVSGYEQFF. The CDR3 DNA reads TGTGCCAGCAGTTACTCAGTTTCGGGTTATGAGCAGTTCTTC.

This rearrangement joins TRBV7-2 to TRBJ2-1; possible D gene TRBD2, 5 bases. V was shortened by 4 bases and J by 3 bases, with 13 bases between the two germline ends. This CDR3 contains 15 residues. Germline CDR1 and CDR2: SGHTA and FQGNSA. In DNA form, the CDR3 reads TGTGCCAGCAGCTCCACCCGGGGTATCTACAATGAGCAGTTCTTC. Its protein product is CASSSTRGIYNEQFF.

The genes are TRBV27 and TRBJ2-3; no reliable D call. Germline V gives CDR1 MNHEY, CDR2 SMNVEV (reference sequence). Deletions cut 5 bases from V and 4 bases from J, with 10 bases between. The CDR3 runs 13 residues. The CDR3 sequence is CASSRYPPDTQYF. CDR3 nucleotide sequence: TGTGCCAGCAGTCGGTATCCCCCAGATACGCAGTATTTT.

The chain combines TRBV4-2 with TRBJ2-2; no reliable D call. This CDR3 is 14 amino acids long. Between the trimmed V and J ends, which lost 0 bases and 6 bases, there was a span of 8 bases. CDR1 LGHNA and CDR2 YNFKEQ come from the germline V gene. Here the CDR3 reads CASSQDNLAGELFF. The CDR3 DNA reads TGTGCCAGCAGCCAAGATAATCTAGCCGGGGAGCTGTTTTTT.

Here the CDR3 reads CASSQELRSGANVLTF. CDR3 coding DNA: TGCGCCAGCAGCCAAGAATTGCGCTCTGGGGCCAACGTCCTGACTTTC. This rearrangement joins TRBV4-3 to TRBJ2-6; D uncertain. The CDR3 totals 16 residues. Germline assignment: CDR1 LGHNA and CDR2 YSLEER. V was pared by 0 bases and J by 0 bases, with 6 bases between.

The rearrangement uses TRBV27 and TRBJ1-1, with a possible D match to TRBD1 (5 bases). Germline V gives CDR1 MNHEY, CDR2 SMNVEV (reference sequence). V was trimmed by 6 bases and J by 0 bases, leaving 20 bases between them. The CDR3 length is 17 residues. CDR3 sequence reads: CASSVRLQEKMNTEAFF. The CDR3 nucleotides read TGTGCCAGCAGCGTCCGGCTACAGGAAAAAATGAACACTGAAGCTTTCTTT.

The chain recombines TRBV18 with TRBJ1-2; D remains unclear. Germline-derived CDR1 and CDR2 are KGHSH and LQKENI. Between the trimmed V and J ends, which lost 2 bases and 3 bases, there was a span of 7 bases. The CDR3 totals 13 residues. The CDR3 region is CASSPLQDYGYTF. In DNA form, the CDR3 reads TGTGCCAGCTCACCATTGCAGGACTATGGCTACACCTTC.

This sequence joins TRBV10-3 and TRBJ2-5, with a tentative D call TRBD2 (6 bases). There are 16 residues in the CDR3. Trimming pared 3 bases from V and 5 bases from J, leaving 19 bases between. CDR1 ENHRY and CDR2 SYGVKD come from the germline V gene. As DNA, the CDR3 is TGTGCCATCAGTGATCGGCGGGAAACTACCGGGGAGACCCAGTACTTC. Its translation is CAISDRRETTGETQYF.

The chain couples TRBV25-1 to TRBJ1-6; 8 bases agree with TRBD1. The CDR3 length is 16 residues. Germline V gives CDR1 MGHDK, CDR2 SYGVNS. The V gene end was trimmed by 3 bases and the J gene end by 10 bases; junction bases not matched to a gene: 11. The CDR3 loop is CASSDPQTGGGSPLHF. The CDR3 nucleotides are TGTGCCAGCAGTGATCCTCAAACAGGGGGTGGCTCACCCCTCCACTTT.

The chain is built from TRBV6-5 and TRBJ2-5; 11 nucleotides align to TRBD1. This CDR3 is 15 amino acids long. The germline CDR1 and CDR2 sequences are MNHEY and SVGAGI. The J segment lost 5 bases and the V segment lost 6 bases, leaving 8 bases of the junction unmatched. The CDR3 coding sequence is TGTGCCAGCAGACGGGACAGGGGGAGTAGGGAGACCCAGTACTTC. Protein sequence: CASRRDRGSRETQYF.

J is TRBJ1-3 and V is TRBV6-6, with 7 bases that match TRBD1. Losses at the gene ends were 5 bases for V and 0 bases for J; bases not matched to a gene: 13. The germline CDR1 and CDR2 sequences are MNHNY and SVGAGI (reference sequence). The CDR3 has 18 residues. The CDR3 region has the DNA TGTGCCAGCAGTCCGCGGATAACAGGGGACAGCTCTGGAAACACCATATATTTT. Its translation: CASSPRITGDSSGNTIYF.

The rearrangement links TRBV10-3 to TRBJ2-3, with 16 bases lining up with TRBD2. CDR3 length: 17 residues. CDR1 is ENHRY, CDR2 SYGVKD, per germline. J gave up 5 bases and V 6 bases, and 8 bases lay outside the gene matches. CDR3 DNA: TGTGCCATCAGCGAGGGACTAGCGGGAGGGCCTGGAGATACGCAGTATTTT. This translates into CAISEGLAGGPGDTQYF.

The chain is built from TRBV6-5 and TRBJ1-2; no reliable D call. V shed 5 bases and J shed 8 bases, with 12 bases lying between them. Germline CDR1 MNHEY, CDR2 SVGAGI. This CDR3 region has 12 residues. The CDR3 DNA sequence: TGTGCCAGCAGTCCAATCGGGGTCGGCTACACCTTC. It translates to CASSPIGVGYTF.

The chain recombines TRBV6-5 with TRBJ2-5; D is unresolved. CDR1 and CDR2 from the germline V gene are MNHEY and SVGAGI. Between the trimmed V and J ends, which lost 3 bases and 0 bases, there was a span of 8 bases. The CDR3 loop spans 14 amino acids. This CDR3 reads CASSYRAYQETQYF. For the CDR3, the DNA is TGTGCCAGCAGTTATAGAGCGTACCAAGAGACCCAGTACTTC.

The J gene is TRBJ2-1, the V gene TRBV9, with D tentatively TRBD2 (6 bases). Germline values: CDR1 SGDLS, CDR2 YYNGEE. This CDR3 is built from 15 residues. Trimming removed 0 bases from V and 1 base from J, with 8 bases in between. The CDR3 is CASSVDGRSYNEQFF. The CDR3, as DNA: TGTGCCAGCAGCGTAGACGGGAGATCCTACAATGAGCAGTTCTTC.

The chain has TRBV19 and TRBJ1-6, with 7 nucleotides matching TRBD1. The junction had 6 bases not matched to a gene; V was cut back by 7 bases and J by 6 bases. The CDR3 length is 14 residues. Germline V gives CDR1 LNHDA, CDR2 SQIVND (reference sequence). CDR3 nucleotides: TGTGCCAGTAAGGAGGGGGCGACTAATTCACCCCTCCACTTT. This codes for CASKEGATNSPLHF.

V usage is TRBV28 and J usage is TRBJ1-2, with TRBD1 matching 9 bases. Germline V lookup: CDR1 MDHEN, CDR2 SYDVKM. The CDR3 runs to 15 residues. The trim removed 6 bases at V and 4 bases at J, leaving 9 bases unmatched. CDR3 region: CASSSGQGQFYGYTF. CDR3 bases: TGTGCCAGCAGCTCCGGACAGGGGCAGTTCTATGGCTACACCTTC.